The rows below give T cell receptor beta chains drawn from one sample of a study of T cell responses to AZD1222 COVID-19 vaccine. Only in-frame clones appear in the TCRdb table, and some are missing; sequencing was by immunoSEQ multiplex PCR. The sample consists of more than 85,000 clones, approximately 88% of them appearing once. The sequenced sample was peripheral blood, obtained on day 0 of AZD1222 vaccination. Every receptor here comes from an adult in good health. Both conserved end residues are part of each CDR3. Each record gives: clone size, V gene, D gene, J gene, CDR3 length, CDR3 protein, CDR3 DNA. D genes are given only for firm matches. Part of the rows lack a size; the others show once, few, many or a class for expanded clones.

.,TRBV12-3/TRBV12-4,.,TRBJ1-1,13,CASTTTENTEAFF,TGTGCCAGCACCACGACAGAAAACACTGAAGCTTTCTTT
.,TRBV7-6,.,TRBJ2-6,16,CASSRAVFSGANVLTF,TGTGCCAGCAGCAGGGCGGTGTTCTCTGGGGCCAACGTCCTGACTTTC
.,TRBV9,.,TRBJ1-6,16,CASSVGIGDRGSPLHF,TGTGCCAGCAGCGTAGGGATTGGGGATCGGGGTTCACCCCTCCACTTT
.,TRBV21-1,.,TRBJ2-7,18,CASSKVGASGQGGDEQYF,TGTGCCAGCAGCAAAGTAGGCGCATCGGGACAGGGTGGGGACGAGCAGTACTTC
.,TRBV5-1,TRBD1,TRBJ1-1,15,CASSLDVGGNTEAFF,TGCGCCAGCAGCTTGGACGTAGGGGGCAACACTGAAGCTTTCTTT
.,TRBV5-1,.,TRBJ1-1,16,CASSLAAVFASGEAFF,TGCGCCAGCAGCTTGGCTGCGGTTTTTGCTAGTGGTGAAGCTTTCTTT
.,TRBV19,.,TRBJ1-5,18,CASSIVLGTWGVDQPQHF,TGTGCCAGTAGTATAGTATTGGGAACCTGGGGTGTGGATCAGCCCCAGCATTTT
.,TRBV5-1,TRBD2,TRBJ2-2,15,CASSSTTSVTGELFF,TGCGCCAGCAGCTCCACGACTAGCGTTACGGGGGAGCTGTTTTTT
.,TRBV7-6,TRBD1,TRBJ2-5,15,CASSSRQGSWETQYF,TGTGCCAGCAGCTCGCGACAGGGGTCGTGGGAGACCCAGTACTTC
once,TRBV5-5,TRBD2,TRBJ2-1,15,CASSPLAGGLDEQFF,TGTGCCAGCAGCCCACTAGCGGGGGGGCTCGATGAGCAGTTCTTC
.,TRBV28,.,TRBJ2-1,13,CAGSWANYNEQFF,TGTGCCGGCTCCTGGGCAAACTACAATGAGCAGTTCTTC
.,TRBV4-1,.,TRBJ2-7,15,CASSPPGQHSYEQYF,TGCGCCAGCAGCCCCCCAGGCCAGCATTCTTACGAGCAGTACTTC
.,TRBV5-5,TRBD2,TRBJ2-7,14,CASSLGGSGLEQYF,TGTGCCAGCAGCTTGGGCGGGAGCGGGCTGGAGCAGTACTTC
.,TRBV4-1,.,TRBJ1-6,19,CASSQDSAGQYSYNSPLHF,TGCGCCAGCAGCCAAGATTCGGCTGGACAGTACTCCTATAATTCACCCCTCCACTTT
.,TRBV25-1,.,TRBJ1-6,16,CASSEAGAVFNSPLHF,TGTGCCAGCAGTGAAGCAGGGGCAGTTTTTAATTCACCCCTCCACTTT
.,TRBV2,.,TRBJ2-7,12,CASSRDTGEQYF,TGTGCCAGCAGTAGGGACACGGGGGAGCAGTACTTC
.,TRBV19,.,TRBJ2-2,15,CASSIQVGGTGELFF,TGTGCCAGTAGTATACAGGTGGGGGGCACCGGGGAGCTGTTTTTT